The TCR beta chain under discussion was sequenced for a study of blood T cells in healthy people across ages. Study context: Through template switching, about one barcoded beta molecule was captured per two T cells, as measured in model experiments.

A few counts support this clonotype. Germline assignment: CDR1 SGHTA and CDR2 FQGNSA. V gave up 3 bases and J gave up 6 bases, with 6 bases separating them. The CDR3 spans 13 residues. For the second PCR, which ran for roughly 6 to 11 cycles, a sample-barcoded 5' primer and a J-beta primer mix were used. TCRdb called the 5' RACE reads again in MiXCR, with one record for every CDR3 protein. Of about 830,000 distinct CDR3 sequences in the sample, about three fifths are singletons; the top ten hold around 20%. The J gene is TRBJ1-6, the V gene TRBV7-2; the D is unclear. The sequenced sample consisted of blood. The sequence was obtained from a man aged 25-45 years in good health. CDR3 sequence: CASSLGRNSPLHF. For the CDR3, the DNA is TGTGCCAGCAGCTTGGGCCGTAATTCACCCCTCCACTTT. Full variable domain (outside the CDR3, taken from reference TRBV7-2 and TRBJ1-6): GAGVSQSPSNKVTEKGKDVELRCDPISGHTALYWYRQSLGQGLEFLIYFQGNSAPDKSGLPSDRFSAERTGGSVSTLTIQRTQQEDSAVYLCASSLGRNSPLHFGNGTRLTVT.